One and the same sample provided the 16 T cell receptor beta chains below, sequenced in a study of blood T cell repertoires in COVID-19. Assay: immunoSEQ multiplex PCR; the TCRdb copy retains only in-frame clones and omits some. The sample contains fewer than 70,000 clones, around 86% of which appear only once. The sequenced sample was peripheral blood. These receptors came from a man in his fifties or sixties with active COVID-19.

This rearrangement joins TRBV6-2 or TRBV6-3 to TRBJ1-2; TRBD1 is a possible D gene (5 bases). V lost 5 bases and J 10 bases, leaving 20 bases between the germline ends. Germline loops: CDR1 MNHEY, CDR2 SVGEGT. The CDR3 is 14 amino acids. The DNA for the CDR3 is TGTGCCAGCAGTACCCTGATGATAGGGACTTACTACACCTTC. Translating it yields CASSTLMIGTYYTF.

Here the CDR3 reads CASSSGQVYGYTF. The DNA of the CDR3 is TGTGCCAGCAGTTCGGGACAGGTCTATGGCTACACCTTC. The chain carries TRBV28 and TRBJ1-2; 8 nucleotides line up with TRBD1. Germline-derived CDR1 and CDR2 are MDHEN and SYDVKM. The CDR3 is made up of 13 amino acids. V shed 4 bases and J 4 bases; nucleotides not matched to a gene: 2.

This clone came up a few times. J is TRBJ1-2 and V is TRBV5-1; 11 nucleotides agree with TRBD1. The CDR3 runs 16 residues. The junction had 13 bases not matched to a gene; V was cut back by 4 bases and J by 8 bases. Germline loops: CDR1 SGHRS, CDR2 YFSETQ. The CDR3 DNA reads as TGCGCCAGCAGCGACGGGACAGGGGGAGTGCAGATGGGCTACACCTTC. Its protein is CASSDGTGGVQMGYTF. The full variable domain, rest sourced from reference TRBV5-1 and TRBJ1-2, is KAGVTQTPRYLIKTRGQQVTLSCSPISGHRSVSWYQQTPGQGLQFLFEYFSETQRNKGNFPGRFSGRQFSNSRSEMNVSTLELGDSALYLCASSDGTGGVQMGYTFGSGTRLTVV.

The chain couples TRBV19 to TRBJ2-7; no reliable D call. The CDR3 runs to 13 residues. Germline loops: CDR1 LNHDA, CDR2 SQIVND (reference sequence). Trimming removed 4 bases at V and 7 bases at J, with 14 bases between. CDR3 DNA: TGTGCCAGTAGTAAGTCAGGCCCTCGAGAGCAGTACTTC. As protein: CASSKSGPREQYF.

The CDR3 bases are TGTGCCACCCGACCCCGGGGGGACTATGGCTACACCTTC. Translated, it gives CATRPRGDYGYTF. The chain uses TRBV27 and TRBJ1-2; perhaps TRBD1 as D (5 bases). The CDR3 covers 13 residues. Germline CDR1 MNHEY, CDR2 SMNVEV (reference sequence). The V gene lost 10 bases and the J gene lost 3 bases, with 15 bases spanning the gap.

The chain joins TRBV7-8 to TRBJ2-1; 11 bases align to TRBD2. The junction had 6 bases not matched to a gene; V was cut back by 1 base and J by 10 bases. The CDR3 spans 15 residues. The germline V gene encodes CDR1 SGHVS and CDR2 FQNEAQ. The CDR3 DNA sequence: TGTGCCAGCAGCTTAGATCTAGCGGGGGGTGACGAGCAGTTCTTC. This gives the protein CASSLDLAGGDEQFF.

The chain is built from TRBV7-9 and TRBJ1-1, with 9 bases lining up with TRBD1. V dropped 1 base and J dropped 11; count of bases not matched to a gene: 8. CDR1 SEHNR and CDR2 FQNEAQ come from the germline V gene (reference sequence). The CDR3 has 14 amino acids. CDR3 nucleotide sequence: TGTGCCAGCAGCTTAGGGGACAGGGCGTATTTGGCTTTCTTT. It is translated as CASSLGDRAYLAFF.

The chain carries TRBV29-1 and TRBJ2-2; the D gene is possibly TRBD2 (6 bases). Germline CDR1 and CDR2: SQVTM and ANQGSEA. This CDR3 is 18 amino acids long. Trimming cost V 4 bases and J 0 bases, with 21 bases left between them. In DNA form, the CDR3 reads TGCAGCGTTGCCCACCGGGAACTAGCCCTCGCGAACACCGGGGAGCTGTTTTTT. As protein: CSVAHRELALANTGELFF.

The V and J genes are TRBV15 and TRBJ2-2; 8 nucleotides align to TRBD1. The V and J ends lost 5 bases and 6 bases, in that order; junction bases with no gene match: 8. Germline V gene data show CDR1 as LNHNV and CDR2 as YYDKDF (reference sequence). The CDR3 contains 15 residues. The CDR3 DNA sequence: TGTGCCACCAGCGAGGACAGGGCAGGCGCCGGGGAGCTGTTTTTT. It specifies CATSEDRAGAGELFF.

CDR3 loop: CATTASTTGTDTQYF. CDR3 bases: TGTGCCACCACGGCTAGCACTACCGGCACAGATACGCAGTATTTT. The rearrangement joins TRBV24-1 to TRBJ2-3, with TRBD2 as a possible D gene (5 bases). The V and J ends lost 8 bases and 1 base respectively, with 15 bases between them. The germline CDR1 and CDR2 sequences are KGHDR and SFDVKD. The CDR3 is 15 residues long.

This sequence joins TRBV19 and TRBJ1-1; TRBD1 matches 9 bases. This CDR3 spans 13 amino acids. The J segment lost 5 bases and the V segment lost 3 bases, leaving 1 base of the junction unmatched. Germline V gene lookup returns CDR1 LNHDA and CDR2 SQIVND (reference sequence). The CDR3 spells CASSIGTGTEAFF. CDR3 sequence (DNA): TGTGCCAGTAGTATTGGGACAGGGACTGAAGCTTTCTTT.

V usage is TRBV7-8 and J usage is TRBJ2-3; 12 bases line up with TRBD1. Germline V gene sequence: CDR1 SGHVS, CDR2 FQNEAQ. After removal of 3 bases from V and 6 bases from J, the junction contained 10 bases not matched to a gene. This CDR3 has 17 residues. The CDR3 sequence: CASSFSGTGGGSDTQYF. The DNA for the CDR3 is TGTGCCAGCAGCTTCTCCGGGACAGGGGGCGGGTCGGATACGCAGTATTTT.

The chain couples TRBV4-1 to TRBJ2-3; the match to TRBD2 covers 11 bases. The CDR3 is made up of 21 amino acids. Germline V lookup: CDR1 MGHRA, CDR2 YSYEKL. The V segment lost 4 bases and the J segment 1 base; nucleotides outside the gene matches: 19. CDR3 protein: CASSPLGGTGTSGRGTDTQYF. CDR3 sequence (DNA): TGCGCCAGCAGCCCCCTAGGGGGAACCGGGACTAGCGGAAGGGGCACAGATACGCAGTATTTT.

The rearrangement joins TRBV28 to TRBJ2-4; 7 nucleotides align to TRBD2. CDR1 MDHEN and CDR2 SYDVKM come from the germline V gene. The CDR3 spans 14 residues. V lost 5 bases to trimming and J lost 6 bases; unmatched junction nucleotides: 7. The CDR3 region is CASSPGLDPNIQYF. The CDR3 region has the DNA TGTGCCAGCAGTCCAGGACTAGACCCAAACATTCAGTACTTC.

This clone was seen only a few times. The J gene is TRBJ2-2, the V gene TRBV5-1; 7 bases map to TRBD1. Germline assignment: CDR1 SGHRS and CDR2 YFSETQ. V was clipped by 0 bases and J by 5 bases; unmatched bases: 4. This CDR3 has 15 amino acids. CDR3 amino acids: CASSLGQGGTGELFF. CDR3 nucleotide sequence: TGCGCCAGCAGCTTGGGACAGGGCGGGACCGGGGAGCTGTTTTTT.

In this sample, this clone turned up a few times. The chain links TRBV4-3 to TRBJ1-5; 7 nucleotides agree with TRBD1. The CDR3 sequence is 16 residues long. The ends lost 2 bases at V and 5 bases at J; junction bases unmatched: 9. The germline V gene has CDR1 LGHNA and CDR2 YSLEER. CDR3 DNA sequence: TGCGCCAGCAGCCAATCGGGACAGCGTGGCCATCAGCCCCAGCATTTT. Protein product: CASSQSGQRGHQPQHF.